The 19 T cell receptor beta chains given below trace back to one sample, sequenced in a study of T cell repertoires in cytomegalovirus infection. Each CDR3 protein gets one entry after TCRdb re-called the reads with MiXCR. The sample shows roughly 130,000 distinct CDR3 sequences, around 25% of them seen only once. These receptors have no known antigen. The specimen sequenced was PBMCs, sequenced either directly or after in vitro stimulation (not recorded which). The receptors stem from a human donor in good health (CMV status not recorded). Some clones in this sample may be carry-over from other donors' samples.

This clonotype was recorded at least ten times. The V call is TRBV12-3 or TRBV12-4, the J call TRBJ2-3, with 9 bases lining up with TRBD2. With 2 bases clipped from V and 7 bases from J, the junction kept 4 bases outside the gene matches. There are 14 residues in the CDR3. The CDR3 sequence: CASSLISGGNTQYF. The CDR3 nucleotides read TGTGCCAGCAGTTTAATTAGCGGGGGCAATACGCAGTATTTT.

This clonotype appeared many times. The CDR3 loop reads CASSSGIYTEAFF. The CDR3 DNA reads TGTGCCAGCAGCTCCGGGATCTACACTGAAGCTTTCTTT. V and J are TRBV7-2 and TRBJ1-1; D gene uncertain. V lost 4 bases and J lost 3, with 9 bases in between. CDR3 length equals 13 residues. Germline V gives CDR1 SGHTA, CDR2 FQGNSA.

The chain is built from TRBV4-1 and TRBJ1-5, with 7 bases fitting TRBD1. The J segment lost 0 bases and the V segment lost 4 bases, leaving 6 bases of the junction unmatched. The germline CDR1 and CDR2 sequences are MGHRA and YSYEKL. The CDR3 contains 16 residues. The CDR3 loop reads CASSLRQGPSNQPQHF. The CDR3 bases are TGCGCCAGCAGCCTACGACAGGGTCCTAGCAATCAGCCCCAGCATTTT.

The chain employs TRBV30 and TRBJ2-3; 7 bases agree with TRBD2. In germline, CDR1 is GTSNPN, CDR2 SVGIG (reference sequence). Losses at the gene ends were 4 bases for V and 8 bases for J; bases not matched to a gene: 3. CDR3 length: 11 amino acids. CDR3 sequence reads: CAWTPGGTQYF. Written as DNA, the CDR3 is TGTGCCTGGACGCCGGGAGGTACGCAGTATTTT.

This clonotype was counted ten times or more. CDR3 sequence reads: CASSRRQGNYGYTF. In DNA, the CDR3 is TGTGCCAGCAGCCGTCGACAGGGCAACTATGGCTACACCTTC. This chain joins TRBV7-2 and TRBJ1-2; 7 positions agree with TRBD1. Germline loops: CDR1 SGHTA, CDR2 FQGNSA. The CDR3 runs 14 residues. The V and J ends lost 5 bases and 2 bases, in that order; junction bases with no gene match: 5.

This clonotype has ten or more counts. J is TRBJ1-3 and V is TRBV7-2; D is undetermined. Germline V CDR1 and CDR2: SGHTA, FQGNSA. Trimming took off 5 bases at V and 2 bases at J, with 16 bases between the two ends. The CDR3 contains 16 residues. This CDR3 is CASSPSGGVTGNTIYF. Here the CDR3 DNA reads TGTGCCAGCAGCCCTAGTGGTGGGGTGACTGGAAACACCATATATTTT.

The genes are TRBV18 and TRBJ2-3; D gene ambiguous. The CDR3 loop spans 12 amino acids. V was pared by 4 bases and J by 6 bases, with 8 bases between. The germline V gene has CDR1 KGHSH and CDR2 LQKENI. CDR3 amino acids: CASSQRRDTQYF. CDR3 DNA sequence: TGTGCCAGCTCACAGCGTCGGGATACGCAGTATTTT.

This clonotype was counted ten times or more. The chain carries TRBV7-2 and TRBJ2-1; D uncertain. Per germline, CDR1 SGHTA and CDR2 FQGNSA. Trimming pared 4 bases from V and 8 bases from J, leaving 12 bases between. CDR3 length equals 13 residues. In nucleotides, the CDR3 is TGTGCCAGCAGCTCCACCGGCAGGTATGAGCAGTTCTTC. It translates to CASSSTGRYEQFF. The complete variable domain, with remaining parts taken from reference TRBV7-2 and TRBJ2-1, reads GAGVSQSPSNKVTEKGKDVELRCDPISGHTALYWYRQSLGQGLEFLIYFQGNSAPDKSGLPSDRFSAERTGGSVSTLTIQRTQQEDSAVYLCASSSTGRYEQFFGPGTRLTVL.

This clonotype was picked up many times. This sequence joins TRBV6-2 or TRBV6-3 and TRBJ2-7; a possible D gene is TRBD2 (6 bases). The CDR3 contains 15 residues. Germline assignment: CDR1 MNHEY and CDR2 SVGEGT. V shed 0 bases and J shed 0 bases, with 9 bases lying between them. The CDR3 spells CASSYSSGDSYEQYF. CDR3 nucleotides: TGTGCCAGCAGTTACTCTAGCGGAGACTCCTACGAGCAGTACTTC.

This clonotype was found many times. The chain couples TRBV7-8 to TRBJ2-1, with D perhaps given as TRBD1 or TRBD2 (5 bases each). V was cut by 5 bases and J by 2 bases, with 10 bases left in between. Per germline, CDR1 SGHVS and CDR2 FQNEAQ. The CDR3 is made up of 14 amino acids. DNA for the CDR3: TGTGCCAGCAGCACGGGACGGACCTACAATGAGCAGTTCTTC. As protein: CASSTGRTYNEQFF.

This clonotype was seen only once. The chain links TRBV5-1 to TRBJ2-1; TRBD2 agrees at 10 bases. CDR3 length: 16 residues. Germline V CDR1 and CDR2: SGHRS, YFSETQ. V shed 4 bases and J 4 bases; nucleotides not matched to a gene: 8. The CDR3 spells CASSGPLAGVYNEQFF. As DNA, the CDR3 is TGCGCCAGCAGCGGGCCTCTAGCGGGAGTTTACAATGAGCAGTTCTTC.

This clonotype turned up a few times. The gene calls are TRBV12-3 or TRBV12-4 and TRBJ1-1; 10 bases agree with TRBD1. The CDR3 covers 16 residues. V lost 2 bases and J lost 5; bases outside the gene matches: 8. The DNA of the CDR3 is TGTGCCAGCAGTTTATCCCCGGGACAGGGGTGGACTGAAGCTTTCTTT. It is translated as CASSLSPGQGWTEAFF.

The CDR3 loop reads CASRKGDSSGNTIYF. CDR3 nucleotides: TGTGCCAGCAGGAAGGGGGACAGCTCTGGAAACACCATATATTTT. V gene TRBV6-6 combines with J gene TRBJ1-3; 7 bases are a match to TRBD1. The length of the CDR3 is 15 residues. V shed 6 bases and J 0 bases; nucleotides not matched to a gene: 5. Looked up from germline, CDR1 is MNHNY and CDR2 is SVGAGI (reference sequence).

The chain employs TRBV12-5 and TRBJ1-6; tentative D call: TRBD1 (6 bases). V lost 0 bases, J lost 7 bases, and 13 bases lay in between. The CDR3 has 16 amino acids. The V gene's germline CDR1 is LGHNT and CDR2 FRNRAP. CDR3 protein: CASGLVVGRGNSPLHF. In DNA form, the CDR3 reads TGTGCTAGTGGTTTGGTAGTAGGCAGGGGCAATTCACCCCTCCACTTT.

V and J are TRBV7-9 and TRBJ2-3; no reliable D call. Germline V CDR1 and CDR2: SEHNR, FQNEAQ (reference sequence). V shed 4 bases and J shed 6 bases, with 23 bases lying between them. This CDR3 has 17 residues. The CDR3 nucleotides are TGTGCCAGCAGCTCCCTGCCGGGTCAGCTGGGTGTCGATACGCAGTATTTT. Translating it yields CASSSLPGQLGVDTQYF.

This clonotype was observed a few times. The rearrangement joins TRBV28 to TRBJ2-1; 8 bases agree with TRBD1. Per germline, CDR1 MDHEN and CDR2 SYDVKM. The CDR3 has 16 residues. Unmatched junction bases numbered 12, after V lost 3 bases and J lost 8 bases. The CDR3 coding sequence is TGTGCCAGCAGTTTTTTTCGGGCAGGGGGCTTGCATGAGCAGTTCTTC. Protein sequence: CASSFFRAGGLHEQFF. The complete variable domain, with remaining parts taken from reference TRBV28 and TRBJ2-1, reads DVKVTQSSRYLVKRTGEKVFLECVQDMDHENMFWYRQDPGLGLRLIYFSYDVKMKEKGDIPEGYSVSREKKERFSLILESASTNQTSMYLCASSFFRAGGLHEQFFGPGTRLTVL.

The rearrangement joins TRBV6-2 or TRBV6-3 to TRBJ1-1; the match to TRBD1 covers 7 bases. Germline values: CDR1 MNHEY, CDR2 SVGEGT. The length of the CDR3 is 16 residues. Trimming at V came to 2 bases and at J to 4 bases, leaving 10 bases not matched to a gene. CDR3 in amino acids: CASSYGGGGGGTEAFF. CDR3 nucleotide sequence: TGTGCCAGCAGTTACGGCGGAGGGGGCGGCGGCACTGAAGCTTTCTTT.

The genes are TRBV4-2 and TRBJ2-1; 9 bases are shared with TRBD1. Germline V gene data show CDR1 as LGHNA and CDR2 as YNFKEQ. This CDR3 has 17 residues. The J segment lost 0 bases and the V segment lost 1 base, leaving 4 bases of the junction unmatched. The CDR3 nucleotides are TGTGCCAGCAGCCAAGGACAGGGGGGATTCTCCTACAATGAGCAGTTCTTC. The encoded protein is CASSQGQGGFSYNEQFF.

This chain links TRBV20-1 with TRBJ2-2, with D uncertain. V was clipped by 1 base and J by 0 bases, with 9 bases between them. In germline, CDR1 is DFQATT, CDR2 SNEGSKA (reference sequence). The CDR3 extends over 15 amino acids. CDR3 coding DNA: TGCAGTGCTAGAGCTGGCAGGTCGAACACCGGGGAGCTGTTTTTT. This translates into CSARAGRSNTGELFF.